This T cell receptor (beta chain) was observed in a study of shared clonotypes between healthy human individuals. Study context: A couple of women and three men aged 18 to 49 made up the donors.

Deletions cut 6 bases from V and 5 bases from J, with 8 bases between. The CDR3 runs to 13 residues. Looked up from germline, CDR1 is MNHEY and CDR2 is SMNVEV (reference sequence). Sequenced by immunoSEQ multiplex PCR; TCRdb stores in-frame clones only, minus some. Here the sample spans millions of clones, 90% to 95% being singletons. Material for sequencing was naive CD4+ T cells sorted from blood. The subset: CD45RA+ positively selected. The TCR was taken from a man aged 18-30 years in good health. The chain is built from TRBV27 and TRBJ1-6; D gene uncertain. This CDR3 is CASSEKDNSPLHF. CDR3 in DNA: TGTGCCAGCAGCGAAAAGGATAATTCACCCCTCCACTTT.